This T cell receptor beta chain is from a study of blood T cell repertoires in COVID-19 (dated by TCRdb to the early 2020s). Describing the broader study: Collaborator samples came from the United States, Italy and Spain and covered acute and convalescent phases of COVID-19. Sample metadata almost always included a de-identified subject ID, COVID-19 status, age in years and sex. The dataset comprised deeply sampled blood TCRbeta repertoires from subjects exposed to, actively infected with, or recovered from COVID-19. Samples came from the ongoing ImmuneRACE study (first 160 participants) plus 1,254 subjects from 6 global collaborators. The repertoires were made available in a free public database intended to serve as a resource for research on the immune response to SARS-CoV-2. The material from the prospective study consisted of cDNA or gDNA derived from T cells, B-cell-depleted T cells, or PBMCs. HLA class I and class II types, where available, came from metadata supplied by the sample provider rather than from assay-based typing. Study-wide conclusions, independent of this receptor: Clinical and demographic metadata were provided uncurated, with the amount varying by source and participant.

The immunoSEQ Assay, a bias-controlled multiplex PCR, was used to amplify TCRbeta CDR3 regions from genomic DNA. As for how the authors treated the data: The number of nucleated cells in each sample was estimated by amplification of reference gene primers within the assay. Sequence reads were collapsed and filtered to measure the absolute abundance of every unique TCRbeta CDR3 rearrangement. For each sample, productive Simpson clonality was calculated as the square root of Simpson's diversity index across productive rearrangements. Imported from immuneACCESS, the table was reduced by TCRdb to in-frame sequences with V and J called. These copies leave out some clones; in studies compared against another copy, an unresolved V gene accounts for under half, and the cause of the remainder is not known. V, J and clone size reflect that table, while D and trimming were determined from the DNA. This sample holds around 230,000 clones; around four fifths were observed only once. The ten largest clones add up to more than 8% of the sample.

Concerning this clone itself: Its recognized antigen is unknown. No qualities accompany the bases; no much larger clone lies one base away.

Whole blood was collected in K2EDTA tubes by collaborating institutions according to the institutions' own protocols. For TCRbeta analysis, collaborator samples were shipped as frozen whole blood, as isolated PBMCs, or as DNA extracted from either sample type. The sample comprised peripheral blood. The source is a woman between 50 and 59 years old with acute or convalescent COVID-19.

For the CDR3, the sequence is CASSPLAGGPGELFF. The bases read TGTGCCAGCAGCCCCTTAGCGGGAGGGCCCGGGGAGCTGTTTTTT. This chain joins TRBV3-1 (or the pseudogene TRBV3-2) to TRBJ2-2; 11 junctional bases match TRBD2. CDR1 and CDR2, per the germline V gene (reference sequence), are LGHDT and YNNKEL. Trimming removed 4 bases from V and 6 bases from J; the gene matches leave 4 bases unexplained. There are 15 amino acids in the CDR3, from cysteine to phenylalanine inclusive. The CDR3 DNA has 45 bases and is translated from base 1.